This TCR beta chain emerged from a study of T-cell memory formation after mild COVID-19. Study outcomes and limitations: The CD4+ clones that contracted clustered mainly within CM and EM, and the CD8+ clones concentrated in EMRA. While clones contracting from day 15 to 85 were balanced between CD4 and CD8, later expanders leaned CD4+.

This CDR3 spans 14 amino acids. Trimming removed 0 bases from V and 9 bases from J, with 13 bases in between. The germline V gene has CDR1 MNHNS and CDR2 SASEGT. TCR alpha and TCR beta cDNA libraries carrying sample barcodes and UMIs came from 5'RACE with constant-segment primers. TCRdb used MiXCR to reprocess the 5' RACE reads, holding one entry per CDR3 protein. The table lists 300,000 to 400,000 distinct CDR3 sequences, under 30% of them singletons. As concerns this clonotype: Its antigen remains unidentified.

This TCR came from an adult woman who had mild COVID-19 (a few samples of this study predate the infection). Cell type and time point are not known. Input material: PBMCs or a T cell subset sorted from them (not recorded which). The chain uses TRBV6-1 and TRBJ2-3; D possibly matches TRBD1 or TRBD2 (5 bases each). CDR3 nucleotides: TGTGCCAGCAGTGAAGCGGGGGTTATTGACACGCAGTATTTT. Its protein is CASSEAGVIDTQYF.